These 2 T cell receptor beta chains were all obtained from the same sample, sequenced in a study of blood T cell repertoires in COVID-19. This table comes from immunoSEQ multiplex PCR, and its TCRdb copy is limited to in-frame clones, with some not included. Here the sample spans some 83,000 clones, about 91% being singletons. The sequencing sample was made of peripheral blood. All receptors come from a man aged 55 to 70 with acute or convalescent COVID-19.

The rearrangement links TRBV30 to TRBJ2-3; the D gene is possibly TRBD1 (6 bases). This CDR3 comprises 11 residues. The V and J ends lost 5 bases and 11 bases respectively, with 14 bases between them. CDR1 is GTSNPN and CDR2 is SVGIG in the germline V gene (reference sequence). The CDR3 DNA reads as TGTGCCTGGGTGCACAGGGCGGGGCAGTATTTT. Translating it yields CAWVHRAGQYF.

Only one count was recorded for this clone. The genes are TRBV5-1 and TRBJ2-7; 7 positions agree with TRBD1. The CDR3 is made up of 15 amino acids. J was trimmed by 3 bases and V by 3 bases; bases with no gene match: 9. Germline CDR1 SGHRS, CDR2 YFSETQ. The DNA for the CDR3 is TGCGCCAGCAGCTCGTCGACCGGGACAGACTACGAGCAGTACTTC. Translated, it gives CASSSSTGTDYEQYF.